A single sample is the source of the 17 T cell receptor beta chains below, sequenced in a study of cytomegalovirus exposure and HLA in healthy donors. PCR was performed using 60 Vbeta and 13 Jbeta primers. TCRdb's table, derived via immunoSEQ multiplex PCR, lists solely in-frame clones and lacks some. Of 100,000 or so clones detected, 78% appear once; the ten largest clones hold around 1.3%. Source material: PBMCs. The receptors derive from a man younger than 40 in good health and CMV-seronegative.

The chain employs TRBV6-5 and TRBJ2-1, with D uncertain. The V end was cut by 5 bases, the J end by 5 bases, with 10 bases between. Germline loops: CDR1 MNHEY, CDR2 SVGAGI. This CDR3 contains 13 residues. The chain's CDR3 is CASSTRLDNEQFF. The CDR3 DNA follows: TGTGCCAGCAGTACTCGGCTAGACAATGAGCAGTTCTTC.

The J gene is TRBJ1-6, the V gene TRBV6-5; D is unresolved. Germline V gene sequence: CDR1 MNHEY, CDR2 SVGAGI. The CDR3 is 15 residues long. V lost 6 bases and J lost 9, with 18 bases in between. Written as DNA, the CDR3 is TGTGCCAGCAGCGACGCGGGGTCCGGGCCTTCACCCCTCCACTTT. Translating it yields CASSDAGSGPSPLHF.

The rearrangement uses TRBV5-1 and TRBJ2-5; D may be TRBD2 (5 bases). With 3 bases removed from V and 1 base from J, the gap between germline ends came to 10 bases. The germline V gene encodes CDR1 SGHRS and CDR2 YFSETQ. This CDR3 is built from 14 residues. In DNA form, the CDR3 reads TGCGCCAGCAGCTCCGGACTCCGCCAAGAGACCCAGTACTTC. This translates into CASSSGLRQETQYF.

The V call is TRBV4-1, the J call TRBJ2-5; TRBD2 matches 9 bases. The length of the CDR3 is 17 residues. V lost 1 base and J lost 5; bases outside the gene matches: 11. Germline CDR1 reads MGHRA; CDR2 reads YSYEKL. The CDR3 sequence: CASSQVVLAGRGETQYF. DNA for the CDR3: TGCGCCAGCAGCCAAGTAGTCCTAGCGGGGCGGGGTGAGACCCAGTACTTC.

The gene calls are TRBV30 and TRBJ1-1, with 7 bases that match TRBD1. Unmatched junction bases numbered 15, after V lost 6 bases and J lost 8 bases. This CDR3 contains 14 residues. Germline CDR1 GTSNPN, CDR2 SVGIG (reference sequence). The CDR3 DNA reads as TGTGCCTGTAGCCCCTACCAAACAGGGGTGGAAGCTTTCTTT. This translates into CACSPYQTGVEAFF.

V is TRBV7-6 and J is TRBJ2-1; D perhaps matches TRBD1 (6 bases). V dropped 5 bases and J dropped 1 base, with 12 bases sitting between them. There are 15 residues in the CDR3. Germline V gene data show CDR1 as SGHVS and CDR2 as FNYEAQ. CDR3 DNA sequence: TGTGCCAGCAGCCTCCGGGACACATCCTACAATGAGCAGTTCTTC. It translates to CASSLRDTSYNEQFF.

In DNA, the CDR3 is TGTGCCAGCAGCGTAGGCAACGGGTCCTACGAGCAGTACTTC. It encodes CASSVGNGSYEQYF. The V call is TRBV9, the J call TRBJ2-7; no clear D gene. V lost 0 bases to trimming and J lost 1 base, with 8 bases between them. The CDR3 runs 14 residues. Germline-derived CDR1 and CDR2 are SGDLS and YYNGEE.

CDR3 sequence reads: CASSWQGDGNTIYF. The CDR3 DNA reads as TGTGCCAGCAGCTGGCAGGGGGACGGAAACACCATATATTTT. The rearrangement links TRBV5-4 to TRBJ1-3, with TRBD1 identical over 7 bases. Germline V gene data show CDR1 as SGHNT and CDR2 as YYREEE (reference sequence). The CDR3 loop spans 14 amino acids. V shed 3 bases and J 4 bases; nucleotides not matched to a gene: 4.

For the CDR3, the DNA is TGCGCCAGCAGCCAACTGACGGGGAACACTGAAGCTTTCTTT. Translating gives CASSQLTGNTEAFF. This chain links TRBV4-3 with TRBJ1-1, with D unresolved. The CDR3 totals 14 residues. Trimming took off 2 bases at V and 1 base at J, with 8 bases between the two ends. CDR1 and CDR2 from the germline V gene are LGHNA and YSLEER.

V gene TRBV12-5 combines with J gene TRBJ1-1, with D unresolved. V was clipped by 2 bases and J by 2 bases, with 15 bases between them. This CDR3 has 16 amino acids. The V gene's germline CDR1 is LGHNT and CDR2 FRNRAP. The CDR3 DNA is TGTGCTAGTGGTTTGATTGGTAGAAGCCTAAACACTGAAGCTTTCTTT. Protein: CASGLIGRSLNTEAFF.

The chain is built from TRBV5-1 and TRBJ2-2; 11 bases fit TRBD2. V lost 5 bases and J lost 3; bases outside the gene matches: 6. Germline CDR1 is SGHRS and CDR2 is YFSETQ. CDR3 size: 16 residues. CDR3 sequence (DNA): TGCGCCAGCAGGACCACGGGACTAGCGGACACCGGGGAGCTGTTTTTT. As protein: CASRTTGLADTGELFF.

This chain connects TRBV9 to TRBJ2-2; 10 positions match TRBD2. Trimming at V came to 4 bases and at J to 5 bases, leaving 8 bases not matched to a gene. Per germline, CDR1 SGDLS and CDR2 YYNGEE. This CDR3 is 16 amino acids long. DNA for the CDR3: TGTGCCAGCAGCATCTCTAGCGGGAGAAGTACCGGGGAGCTGTTTTTT. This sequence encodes CASSISSGRSTGELFF. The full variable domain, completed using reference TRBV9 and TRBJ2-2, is DSGVTQTPKHLITATGQRVTLRCSPRSGDLSVYWYQQSLDQGLQFLIQYYNGEERAKGNILERFSAQQFPDLHSELNLSSLELGDSALYFCASSISSGRSTGELFFGEGSRLTVL.

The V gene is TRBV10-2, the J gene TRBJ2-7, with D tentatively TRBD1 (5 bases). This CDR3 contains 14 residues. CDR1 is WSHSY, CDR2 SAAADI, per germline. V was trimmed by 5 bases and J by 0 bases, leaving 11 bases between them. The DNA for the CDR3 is TGCGCCAGCAGTAGGGGAACGGGCTCCTACGAGCAGTACTTC. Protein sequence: CASSRGTGSYEQYF.

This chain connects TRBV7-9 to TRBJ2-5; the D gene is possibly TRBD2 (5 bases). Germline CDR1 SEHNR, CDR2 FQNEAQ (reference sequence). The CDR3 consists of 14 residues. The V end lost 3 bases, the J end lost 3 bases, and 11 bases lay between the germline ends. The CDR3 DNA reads TGTGCCAGCAGCTTTCAACTGGGAGAAGAGACCCAGTACTTC. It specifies CASSFQLGEETQYF.

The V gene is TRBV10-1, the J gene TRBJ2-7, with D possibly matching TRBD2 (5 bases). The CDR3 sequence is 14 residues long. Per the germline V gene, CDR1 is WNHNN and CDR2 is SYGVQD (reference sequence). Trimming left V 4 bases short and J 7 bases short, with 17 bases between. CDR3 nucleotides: TGCGCCAGCAGTGGCGGAGGCTCCAGAGGGGAGCAGTACTTC. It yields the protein CASSGGGSRGEQYF.

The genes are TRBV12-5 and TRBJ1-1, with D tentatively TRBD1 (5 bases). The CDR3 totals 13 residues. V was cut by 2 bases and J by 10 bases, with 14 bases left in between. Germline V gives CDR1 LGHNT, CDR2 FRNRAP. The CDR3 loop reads CASGLPRGVAAFF. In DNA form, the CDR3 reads TGTGCTAGTGGTTTGCCCCGGGGGGTGGCAGCTTTCTTT.

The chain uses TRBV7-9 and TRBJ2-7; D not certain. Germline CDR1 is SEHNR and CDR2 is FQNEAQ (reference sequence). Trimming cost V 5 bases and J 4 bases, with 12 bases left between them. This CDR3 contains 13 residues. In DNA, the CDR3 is TGTGCCAGCAGCCCGCCTGCGGAATACGAGCAGTACTTC. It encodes CASSPPAEYEQYF.